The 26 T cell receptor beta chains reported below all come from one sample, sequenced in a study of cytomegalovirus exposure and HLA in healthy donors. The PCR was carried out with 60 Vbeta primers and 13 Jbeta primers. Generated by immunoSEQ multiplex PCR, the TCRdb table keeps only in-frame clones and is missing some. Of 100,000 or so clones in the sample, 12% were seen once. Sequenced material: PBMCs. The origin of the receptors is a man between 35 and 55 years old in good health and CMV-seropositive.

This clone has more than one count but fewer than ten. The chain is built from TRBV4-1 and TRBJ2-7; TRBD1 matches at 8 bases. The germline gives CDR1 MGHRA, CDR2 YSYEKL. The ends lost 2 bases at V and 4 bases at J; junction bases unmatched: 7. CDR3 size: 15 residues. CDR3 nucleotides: TGCGCCAGCAGCCAATATGGGACAGGCGTTTACGAGCAGTACTTC. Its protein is CASSQYGTGVYEQYF.

This CDR3 is CASSLGRGMNTGELFF. The CDR3 DNA follows: TGCGCCAGCAGCTTGGGCAGGGGTATGAACACCGGGGAGCTGTTTTTT. This chain connects TRBV5-1 to TRBJ2-2; maybe TRBD1 (6 bases). Trimming took off 0 bases at V and 1 base at J, with 10 bases between the two ends. There are 16 residues in the CDR3. Germline CDR1 and CDR2: SGHRS and YFSETQ.

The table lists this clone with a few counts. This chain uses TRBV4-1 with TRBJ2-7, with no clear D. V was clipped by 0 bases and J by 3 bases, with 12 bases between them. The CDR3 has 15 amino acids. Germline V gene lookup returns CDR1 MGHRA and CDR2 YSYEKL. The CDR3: CASSQDPNTDYEQYF. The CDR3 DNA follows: TGCGCCAGCAGCCAAGATCCCAACACAGACTACGAGCAGTACTTC.

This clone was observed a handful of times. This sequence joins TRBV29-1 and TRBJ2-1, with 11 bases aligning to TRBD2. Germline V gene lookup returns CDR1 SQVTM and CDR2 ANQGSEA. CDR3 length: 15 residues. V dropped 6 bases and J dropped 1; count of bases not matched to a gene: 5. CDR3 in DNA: TGCAGCGTCCCTAGCGGGAGGTCGTCCTACAATGAGCAGTTCTTC. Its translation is CSVPSGRSSYNEQFF.

The CDR3 loop reads CASSLFGQGGTGELFF. In nucleotides, the CDR3 is TGCGCCAGCAGCTTGTTCGGACAGGGAGGTACCGGGGAGCTGTTTTTT. This chain connects TRBV5-1 to TRBJ2-2; TRBD1 aligns across 8 bases. Germline CDR1 reads SGHRS; CDR2 reads YFSETQ. The CDR3 consists of 16 residues. V shed 1 base, J shed 5 bases, and the junction held 7 bases outside the gene matches.

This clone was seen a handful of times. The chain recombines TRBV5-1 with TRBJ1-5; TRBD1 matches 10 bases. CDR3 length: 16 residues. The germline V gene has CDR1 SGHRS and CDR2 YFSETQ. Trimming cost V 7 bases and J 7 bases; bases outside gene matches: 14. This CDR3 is CASPSRTGGRGQPQHF. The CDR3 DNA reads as TGCGCCAGCCCTTCTCGGACAGGGGGTAGAGGACAGCCCCAGCATTTT.

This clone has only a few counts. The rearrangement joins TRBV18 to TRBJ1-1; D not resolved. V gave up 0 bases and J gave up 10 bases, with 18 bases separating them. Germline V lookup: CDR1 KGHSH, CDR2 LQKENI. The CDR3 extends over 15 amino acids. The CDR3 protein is CASSPPLRESGVAFF. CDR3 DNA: TGTGCCAGCTCACCACCCCTCCGGGAGTCGGGTGTAGCTTTCTTT.

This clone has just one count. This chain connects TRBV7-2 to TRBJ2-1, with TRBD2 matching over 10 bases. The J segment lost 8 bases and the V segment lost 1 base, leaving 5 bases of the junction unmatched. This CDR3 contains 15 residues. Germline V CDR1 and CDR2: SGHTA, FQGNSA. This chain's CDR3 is CASSLGLAGADEQFF. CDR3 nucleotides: TGTGCCAGCAGCTTAGGCCTAGCGGGGGCGGATGAGCAGTTCTTC.

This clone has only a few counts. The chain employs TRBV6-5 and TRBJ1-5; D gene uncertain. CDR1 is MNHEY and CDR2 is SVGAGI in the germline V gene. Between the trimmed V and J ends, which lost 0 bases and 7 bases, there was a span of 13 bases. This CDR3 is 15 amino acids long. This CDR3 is CASSYSRGSRQPQHF. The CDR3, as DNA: TGTGCCAGCAGTTACTCGAGAGGGTCAAGACAGCCCCAGCATTTT.

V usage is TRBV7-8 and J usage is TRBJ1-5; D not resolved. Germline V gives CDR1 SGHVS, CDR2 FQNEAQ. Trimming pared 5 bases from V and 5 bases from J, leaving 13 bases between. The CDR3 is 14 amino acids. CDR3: CASSPPTVDQPQHF. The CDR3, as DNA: TGTGCCAGCAGCCCACCAACAGTCGATCAGCCCCAGCATTTT.

CDR3 loop: CASSPKRTYQGGSYEQYF. The CDR3 DNA reads as TGCGCCAGCAGCCCAAAACGGACTTATCAGGGCGGGAGCTACGAGCAGTACTTC. The chain is built from TRBV4-1 and TRBJ2-7, with TRBD2 matching over 7 bases. V trimming: 4 bases; J trimming: 3 bases; junction bases outside the gene matches: 18. The CDR3 contains 18 residues. From germline, CDR1 is MGHRA and CDR2 YSYEKL.

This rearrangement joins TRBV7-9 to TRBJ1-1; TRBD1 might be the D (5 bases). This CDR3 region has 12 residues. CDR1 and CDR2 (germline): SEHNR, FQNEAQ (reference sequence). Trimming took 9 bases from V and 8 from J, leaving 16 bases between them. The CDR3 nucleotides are TGTGCCAGTAGCGTTAGGGGCATCGAAGCTTTCTTT. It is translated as CASSVRGIEAFF.

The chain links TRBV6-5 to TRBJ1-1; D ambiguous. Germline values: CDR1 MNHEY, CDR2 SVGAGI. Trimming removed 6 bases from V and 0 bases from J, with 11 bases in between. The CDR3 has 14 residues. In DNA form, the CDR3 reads TGTGCCAGCAGACGAGACTACATGAACACTGAAGCTTTCTTT. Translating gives CASRRDYMNTEAFF.

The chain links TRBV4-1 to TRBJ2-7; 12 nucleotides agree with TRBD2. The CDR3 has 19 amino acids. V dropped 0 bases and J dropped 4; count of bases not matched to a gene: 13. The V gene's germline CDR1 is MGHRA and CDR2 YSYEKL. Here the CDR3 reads CASSQDAGLAGGPRYEQYF. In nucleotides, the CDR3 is TGCGCCAGCAGCCAAGATGCGGGGCTAGCGGGAGGGCCAAGGTACGAGCAGTACTTC.

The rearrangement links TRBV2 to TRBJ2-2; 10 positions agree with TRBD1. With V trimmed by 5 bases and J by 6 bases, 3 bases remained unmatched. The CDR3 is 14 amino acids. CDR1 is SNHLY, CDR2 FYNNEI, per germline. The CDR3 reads CASSWDRGAGELFF. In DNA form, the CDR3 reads TGTGCCAGCAGTTGGGACAGGGGCGCCGGGGAGCTGTTTTTT.

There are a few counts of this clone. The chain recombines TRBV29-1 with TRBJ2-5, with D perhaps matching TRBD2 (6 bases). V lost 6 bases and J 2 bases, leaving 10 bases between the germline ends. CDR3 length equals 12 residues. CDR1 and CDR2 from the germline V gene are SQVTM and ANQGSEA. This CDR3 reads CSVGDSQETQYF. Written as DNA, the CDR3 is TGCAGCGTGGGGGACTCGCAAGAGACCCAGTACTTC.

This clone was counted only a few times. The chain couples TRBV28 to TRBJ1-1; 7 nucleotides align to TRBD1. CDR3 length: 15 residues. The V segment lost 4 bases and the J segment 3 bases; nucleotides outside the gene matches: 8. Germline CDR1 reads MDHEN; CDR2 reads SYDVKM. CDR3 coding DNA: TGTGCCAGCAGTTCCCCTACAGGGGCGGACACTGAAGCTTTCTTT. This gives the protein CASSSPTGADTEAFF.

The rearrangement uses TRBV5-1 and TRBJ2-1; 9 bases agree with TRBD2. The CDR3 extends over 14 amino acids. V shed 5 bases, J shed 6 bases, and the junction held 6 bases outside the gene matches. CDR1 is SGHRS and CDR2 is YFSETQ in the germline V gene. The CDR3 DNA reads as TGCGCCAGCAGGTTAGCGGGAGAGTTCAATGAGCAGTTCTTC. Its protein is CASRLAGEFNEQFF.

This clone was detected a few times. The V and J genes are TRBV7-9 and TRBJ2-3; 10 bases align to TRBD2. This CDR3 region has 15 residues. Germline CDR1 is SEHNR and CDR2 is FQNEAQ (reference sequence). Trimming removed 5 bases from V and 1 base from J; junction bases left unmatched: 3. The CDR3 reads CASSPLAGGTDTQYF. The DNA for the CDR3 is TGTGCCAGCAGCCCCCTAGCGGGGGGCACAGATACGCAGTATTTT.

CDR3 amino acids: CASRGLDYEQYF. The CDR3 DNA follows: TGTGCCAGCAGGGGACTAGACTACGAGCAGTACTTC. The V and J genes are TRBV2 and TRBJ2-7, with 8 positions matching TRBD2. V shed 6 bases and J 3 bases; nucleotides not matched to a gene: 1. The CDR3 contains 12 residues. The germline V gene encodes CDR1 SNHLY and CDR2 FYNNEI. Full variable domain (rest looked up from reference TRBV2 and TRBJ2-7): EPEVTQTPSHQVTQMGQEVILRCVPISNHLYFYWYRQILGQKVEFLVSFYNNEISEKSEIFDDQFSVERPDGSNFTLKIRSTKLEDSAMYFCASRGLDYEQYFGPGTRLTVT.

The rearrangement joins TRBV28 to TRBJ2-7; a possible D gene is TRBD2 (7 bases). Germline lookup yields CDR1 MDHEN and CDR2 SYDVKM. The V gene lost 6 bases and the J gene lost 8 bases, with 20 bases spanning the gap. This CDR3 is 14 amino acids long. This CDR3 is CASSLPAMGGQQYF. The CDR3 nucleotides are TGTGCCAGCAGCTTACCCGCCATGGGGGGGCAGCAGTACTTC.

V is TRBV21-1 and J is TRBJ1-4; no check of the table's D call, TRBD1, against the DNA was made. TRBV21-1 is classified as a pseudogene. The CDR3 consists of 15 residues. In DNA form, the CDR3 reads TGTGCCAGCCCACTCCAAACAGGGCCTAATGAAAAACTGTTTTTT. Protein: CASPLQTGPNEKLFF.

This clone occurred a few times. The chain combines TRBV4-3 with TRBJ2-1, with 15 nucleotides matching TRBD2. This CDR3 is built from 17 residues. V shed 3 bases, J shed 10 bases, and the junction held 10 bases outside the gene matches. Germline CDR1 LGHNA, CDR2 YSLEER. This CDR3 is CASSQDSGLAGGGEQFF. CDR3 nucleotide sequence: TGCGCCAGCAGCCAGGACTCGGGACTAGCGGGAGGAGGCGAGCAGTTCTTC.

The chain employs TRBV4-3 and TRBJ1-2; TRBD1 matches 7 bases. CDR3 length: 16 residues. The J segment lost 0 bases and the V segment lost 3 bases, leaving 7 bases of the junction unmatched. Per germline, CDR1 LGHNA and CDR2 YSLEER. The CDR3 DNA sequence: TGCGCCAGCAGCCAGCAGACAGGGATCGCTAACTATGGCTACACCTTC. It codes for CASSQQTGIANYGYTF.

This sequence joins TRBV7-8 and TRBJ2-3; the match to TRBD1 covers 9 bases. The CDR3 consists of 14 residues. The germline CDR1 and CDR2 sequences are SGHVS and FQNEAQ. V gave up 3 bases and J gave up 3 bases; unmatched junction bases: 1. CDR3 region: CASSFGQGTDTQYF. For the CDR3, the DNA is TGTGCCAGCAGCTTCGGACAGGGGACAGATACGCAGTATTTT.

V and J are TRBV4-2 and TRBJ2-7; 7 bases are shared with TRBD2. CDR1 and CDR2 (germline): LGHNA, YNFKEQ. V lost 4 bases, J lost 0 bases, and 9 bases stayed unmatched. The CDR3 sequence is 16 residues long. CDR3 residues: CASSLGRASGSYEQYF. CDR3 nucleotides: TGTGCCAGCAGCCTGGGAAGGGCTAGCGGCTCCTACGAGCAGTACTTC.